A single sample gave rise to the 4 T cell receptor beta chains below, sequenced in a study of cytomegalovirus exposure and HLA in healthy donors. Both 60 Vbeta primers and 13 Jbeta primers went into the PCR. The repertoire was sequenced with immunoSEQ multiplex PCR; TCRdb's copy has only in-frame clones and lacks some. The repertoire holds some 150,000 clones, with 65% to 75% as singletons. Sequencing was carried out using PBMCs. The receptor set was obtained from a man in his thirties or forties in good health and CMV-seronegative.

The chain recombines TRBV7-9 with TRBJ1-1; tentative D call: TRBD1 (6 bases). V gave up 2 bases and J gave up 4 bases, with 11 bases separating them. This CDR3 has 14 amino acids. CDR1 SEHNR and CDR2 FQNEAQ come from the germline V gene (reference sequence). This CDR3 reads CASSLLQGGTEAFF. In DNA form, the CDR3 reads TGTGCCAGCAGCTTACTACAGGGCGGCACTGAAGCTTTCTTT.

The J gene is TRBJ2-1, the V gene TRBV7-3; D unresolved. The CDR3 has 13 residues. Deletions cut 2 bases from V and 5 bases from J, with 7 bases between. Per germline, CDR1 SGHTA and CDR2 FQGTGA. CDR3 protein: CASSLGRDNEQFF. In nucleotides, the CDR3 is TGTGCCAGCAGCTTAGGGCGAGACAATGAGCAGTTCTTC.

This clone was seen more than once but under ten times. V gene TRBV7-8 combines with J gene TRBJ1-1; TRBD1 agrees at 8 bases. CDR1 is SGHVS and CDR2 is FQNEAQ in the germline V gene. The CDR3 is 13 amino acids. With 5 bases clipped from V and 4 bases from J, the junction kept 3 bases outside the gene matches. The CDR3 DNA is TGTGCCAGCAGCCCAGGGGGCGCCACTGAAGCTTTCTTT. Residues: CASSPGGATEAFF.

The chain couples TRBV5-4 to TRBJ1-4, with 7 positions matching TRBD1. The CDR3 is 14 amino acids. With 4 bases clipped from V and 10 bases from J, the junction kept 10 bases outside the gene matches. Germline V lookup: CDR1 SGHNT, CDR2 YYREEE (reference sequence). The CDR3 reads CASSTGQVDGKLFF. DNA of the CDR3: TGTGCCAGCAGCACCGGACAGGTAGATGGAAAACTGTTTTTT.